Following are 2 T cell receptor beta chains from one sample sequenced in a study of shared clonotypes between healthy human individuals. The assay was immunoSEQ multiplex PCR, and TCRdb's table has in-frame clones only and misses some. The sample has around 690,000 clones, 80% to 95% seen once. The material sequenced was memory CD8+ T cells from PBMCs. Specified subset: CD45RO+ cells pooled with CCR7-negative TemRA cells. The receptor set was obtained from a man in his late teens or twenties in good health. Some clones in this sample may be carry-over from other donors' samples.

The chain carries TRBV16 and TRBJ2-2, with 8 bases matching TRBD1. The CDR3 is 17 residues long. CDR1 KGHSY and CDR2 FQNENV come from the germline V gene. J gave up 0 bases and V 4 bases, and 7 bases lay outside the gene matches. CDR3 protein: CASSRQGLDPNTGELFF. The DNA of the CDR3 is TGTGCCAGCAGCCGACAGGGGCTTGATCCGAACACCGGGGAGCTGTTTTTT.

This chain uses TRBV6-5 with TRBJ1-1; unclear D gene. CDR1 is MNHEY and CDR2 is SVGAGI in the germline V gene. The CDR3 is 12 amino acids. V was clipped by 8 bases and J by 8 bases, with 15 bases between them. CDR3 nucleotides: TGTGCCAGCGTGCTGGGGTTGGGAGAAGCTTTCTTT. It is translated as CASVLGLGEAFF.